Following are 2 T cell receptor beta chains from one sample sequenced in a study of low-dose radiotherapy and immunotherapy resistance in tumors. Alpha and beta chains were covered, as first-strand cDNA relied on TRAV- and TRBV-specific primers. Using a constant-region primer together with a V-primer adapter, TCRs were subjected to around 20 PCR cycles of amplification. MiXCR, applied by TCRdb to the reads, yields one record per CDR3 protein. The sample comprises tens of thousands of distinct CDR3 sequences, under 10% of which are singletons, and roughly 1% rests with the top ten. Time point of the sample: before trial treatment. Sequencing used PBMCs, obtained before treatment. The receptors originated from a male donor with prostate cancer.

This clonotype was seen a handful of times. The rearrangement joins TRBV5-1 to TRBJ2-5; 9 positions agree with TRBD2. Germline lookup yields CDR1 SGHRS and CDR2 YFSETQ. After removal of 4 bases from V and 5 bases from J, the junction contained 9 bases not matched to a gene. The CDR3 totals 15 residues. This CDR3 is CASSLIAGAQETQYF. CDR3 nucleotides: TGCGCCAGCAGCCTAATAGCGGGAGCTCAGGAGACCCAGTACTTC.

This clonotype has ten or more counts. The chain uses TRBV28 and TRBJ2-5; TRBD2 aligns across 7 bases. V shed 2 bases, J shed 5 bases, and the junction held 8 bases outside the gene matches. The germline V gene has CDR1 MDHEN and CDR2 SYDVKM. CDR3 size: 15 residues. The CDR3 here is CASSLEGGPRETQYF. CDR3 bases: TGTGCCAGCAGTTTAGAGGGAGGGCCACGGGAGACCCAGTACTTC.